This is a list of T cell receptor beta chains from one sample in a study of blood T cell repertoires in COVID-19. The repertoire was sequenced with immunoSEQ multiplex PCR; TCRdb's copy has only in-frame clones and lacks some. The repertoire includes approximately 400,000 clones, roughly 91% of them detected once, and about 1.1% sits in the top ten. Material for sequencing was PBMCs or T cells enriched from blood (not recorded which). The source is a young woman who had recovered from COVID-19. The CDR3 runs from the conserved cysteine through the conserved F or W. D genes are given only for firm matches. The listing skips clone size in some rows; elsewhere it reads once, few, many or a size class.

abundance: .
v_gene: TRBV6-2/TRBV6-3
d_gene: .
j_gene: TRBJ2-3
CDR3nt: TGTGCCAGCAGTTACTCAGGGGCCCCAACAGATACGCAGTATTTT
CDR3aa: CASSYSGAPTDTQYF

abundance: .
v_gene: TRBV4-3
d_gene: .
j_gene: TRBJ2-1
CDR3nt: TGCGCCAGCAGCCCGCGTCCCTACAATGAGCAGTTCTTC
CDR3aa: CASSPRPYNEQFF

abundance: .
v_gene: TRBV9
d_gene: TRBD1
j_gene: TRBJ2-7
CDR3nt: TGTGCCAGCAGCGCCCGAGAGGGACAGGGAATGTACGAGCAGTACTTC
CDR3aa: CASSAREGQGMYEQYF

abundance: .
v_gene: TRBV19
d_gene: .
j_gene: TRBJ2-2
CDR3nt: TGTGCCAGTAGACCCGAGGACACCGGGGAGCTGTTTTTT
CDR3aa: CASRPEDTGELFF

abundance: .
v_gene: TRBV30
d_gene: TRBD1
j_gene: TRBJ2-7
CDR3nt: TGTGCCTGGAGGGGGACAGGGACCTACGAGCAGTACTTC
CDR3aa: CAWRGTGTYEQYF

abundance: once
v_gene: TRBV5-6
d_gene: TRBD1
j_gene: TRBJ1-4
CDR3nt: TGTGCCAGCAGCAAACGGACAGGGCATACGAAACTGTTTTTT
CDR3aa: CASSKRTGHTKLFF

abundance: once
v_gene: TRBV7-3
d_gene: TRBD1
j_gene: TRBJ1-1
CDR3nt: TGTGCCAGCAGCTTAGGACAGGGAGGGGCTGAAGCTTTCTTT
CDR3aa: CASSLGQGGAEAFF

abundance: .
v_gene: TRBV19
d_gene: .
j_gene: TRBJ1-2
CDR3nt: TGTGCCAGTAGTGGGCAGGGGAGAGGTGGCTACACCTTC
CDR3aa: CASSGQGRGGYTF

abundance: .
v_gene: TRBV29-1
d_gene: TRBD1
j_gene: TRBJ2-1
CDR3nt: TGCAGCGGTCCAGGGGGTTCCTACAATGAGCAGTTCTTC
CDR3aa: CSGPGGSYNEQFF

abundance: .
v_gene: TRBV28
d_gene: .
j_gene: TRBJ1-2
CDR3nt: TGTGCCAGCAGTTTACTGTCGGACAAGTCCTATGGCTACACCTTC
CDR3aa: CASSLLSDKSYGYTF

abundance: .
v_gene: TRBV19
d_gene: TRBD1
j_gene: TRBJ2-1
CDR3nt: TGTGCCAGCAGGAACAGGGGGCAGGAGGGTGAGCAGTTCTTC
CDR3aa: CASRNRGQEGEQFF

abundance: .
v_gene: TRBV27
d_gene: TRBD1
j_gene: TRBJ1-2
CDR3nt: TGTGCCAGCAGTCTCTCCGGACAGGGGGCTAACTATGGCTACACCTTC
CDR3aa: CASSLSGQGANYGYTF

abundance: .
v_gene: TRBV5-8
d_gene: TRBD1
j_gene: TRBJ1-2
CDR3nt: TGTGCCAGCAGCCAGACAGGGAACTATGGCTACACCTTC
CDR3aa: CASSQTGNYGYTF

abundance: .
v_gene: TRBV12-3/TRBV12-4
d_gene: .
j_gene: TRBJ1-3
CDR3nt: TGTGCCAGCAGCCAGGGATGGGGAAACACCATATATTTT
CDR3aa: CASSQGWGNTIYF

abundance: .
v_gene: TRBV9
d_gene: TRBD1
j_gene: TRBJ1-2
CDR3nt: TGTGCCAGCAGCGTACTGACAGGGGAGAGCTATGGCTACACCTTC
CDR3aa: CASSVLTGESYGYTF

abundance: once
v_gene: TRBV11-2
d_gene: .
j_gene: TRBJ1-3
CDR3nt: TGTGCCAGCAGCTCCGGCGGGCATGGAAACACCATATATTTT
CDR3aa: CASSSGGHGNTIYF

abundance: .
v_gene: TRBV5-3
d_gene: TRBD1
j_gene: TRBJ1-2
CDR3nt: TGTGCCAGAAGCTTTCAATGGCAGGGGGTTAATGGCTACACCTTC
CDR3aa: CARSFQWQGVNGYTF

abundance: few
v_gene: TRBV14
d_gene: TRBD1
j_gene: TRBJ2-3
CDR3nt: TGTGCCAGCAGCCATATTGGACAGGGCACAGATACGCAGTATTTT
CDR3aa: CASSHIGQGTDTQYF

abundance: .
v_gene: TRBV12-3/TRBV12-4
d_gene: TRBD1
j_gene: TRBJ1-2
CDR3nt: TGTGCCAGCAGCCTCACAGGGGACTATGGCTACACCTTC
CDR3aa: CASSLTGDYGYTF

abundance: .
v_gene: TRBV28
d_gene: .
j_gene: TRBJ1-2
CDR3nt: TGTGCCAGCAGTCGTCCTAGGACGGGAAACTATGGCTACACCTTC
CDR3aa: CASSRPRTGNYGYTF

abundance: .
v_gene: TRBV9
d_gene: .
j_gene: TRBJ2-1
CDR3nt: TGTGCCAGCAGCCCCCAGGACAATGAGCAGTTCTTC
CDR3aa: CASSPQDNEQFF

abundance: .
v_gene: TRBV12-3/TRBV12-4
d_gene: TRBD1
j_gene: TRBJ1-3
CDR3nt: TGTGCCAGCAGCTGGACAGGGGGAAACACCATATATTTT
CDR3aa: CASSWTGGNTIYF

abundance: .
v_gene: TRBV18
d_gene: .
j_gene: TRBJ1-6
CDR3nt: TGTGCCAGCTCACCGGCAGGGCGGAATTCACCCCTCCACTTT
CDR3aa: CASSPAGRNSPLHF

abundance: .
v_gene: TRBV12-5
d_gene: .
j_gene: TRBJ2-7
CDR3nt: TGTGCTAGTGGTTTTTCTTACAGGGAGGGGCACGAGCAGTACTTC
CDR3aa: CASGFSYREGHEQYF

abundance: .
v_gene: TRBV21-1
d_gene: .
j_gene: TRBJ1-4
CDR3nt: TGTGCCAGCATCTACCGGGACAGGGGGCGCCTCAAGGAAAAACTGTTTTTT
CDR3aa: CASIYRDRGRLKEKLFF

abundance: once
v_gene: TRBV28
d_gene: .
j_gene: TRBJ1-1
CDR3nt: TGTGCCAGCAGAAACCTTCGAGGGGGGGGGACTGAAGCTTTCTTT
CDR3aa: CASRNLRGGGTEAFF

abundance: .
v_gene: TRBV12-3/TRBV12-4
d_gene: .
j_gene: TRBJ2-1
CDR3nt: TGTGCCAGCAGTTTTCGGAGGGTGGATGAGCAGTTCTTC
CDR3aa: CASSFRRVDEQFF

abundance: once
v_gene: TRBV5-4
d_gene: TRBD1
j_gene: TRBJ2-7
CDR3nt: TGTGCCAGCAGCTTGGGTACGGGACAGGGCACCTACGAGCAGTACTTC
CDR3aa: CASSLGTGQGTYEQYF

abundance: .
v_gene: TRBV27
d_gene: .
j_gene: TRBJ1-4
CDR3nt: TGTGCCACCAAGCGGTATGAAAAACTGTTTTTT
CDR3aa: CATKRYEKLFF

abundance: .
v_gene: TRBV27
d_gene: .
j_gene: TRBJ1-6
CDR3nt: TGTGCCAGCACCCTTGGAGGGAGCTCACCCCTCCACTTT
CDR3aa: CASTLGGSSPLHF

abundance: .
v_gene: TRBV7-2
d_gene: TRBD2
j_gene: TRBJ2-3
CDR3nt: TGTGCCAGCAGCTTAGGACTAGCGGGGTGGACCCCCACAGATACGCAGTATTTT
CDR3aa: CASSLGLAGWTPTDTQYF

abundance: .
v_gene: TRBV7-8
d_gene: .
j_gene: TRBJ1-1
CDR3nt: TGTGCCAGCGAGCTTATTGGGGGGAGGGCCACTGAAGCTTTCTTT
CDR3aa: CASELIGGRATEAFF

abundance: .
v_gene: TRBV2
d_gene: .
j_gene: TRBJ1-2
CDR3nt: TGTGCCAGCGGAGGACAGATGAATGGCTACACCTTC
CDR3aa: CASGGQMNGYTF

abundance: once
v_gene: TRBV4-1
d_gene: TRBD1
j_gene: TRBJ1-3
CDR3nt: TGCGCCAGCAGCCAGCTTAACAGGGGTGGAAACACCATATATTTT
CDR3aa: CASSQLNRGGNTIYF

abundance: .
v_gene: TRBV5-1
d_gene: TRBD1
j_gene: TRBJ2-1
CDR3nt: TGCGCCAGCGCCTCGGGACAGGACTACAATGAGCAGTTCTTC
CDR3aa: CASASGQDYNEQFF

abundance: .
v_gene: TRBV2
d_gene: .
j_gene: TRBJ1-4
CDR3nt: TGTGCCAGCGGGCCGCAGGGCGTCTCTGGTGAAAAACTGTTTTTT
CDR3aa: CASGPQGVSGEKLFF

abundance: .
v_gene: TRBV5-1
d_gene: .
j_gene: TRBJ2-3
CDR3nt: TGCGCCAGCAGCCCCAGAGGGGGGGGCACAGATACGCAGTATTTT
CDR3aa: CASSPRGGGTDTQYF

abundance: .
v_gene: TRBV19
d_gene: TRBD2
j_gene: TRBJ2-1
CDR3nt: TGTGCCAGTACAAGGGAGCGGGGGGGCCTCAGGAATGAGCAGTTCTTC
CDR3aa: CASTRERGGLRNEQFF

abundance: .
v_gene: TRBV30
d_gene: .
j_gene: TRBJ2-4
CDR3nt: TGTGCCTGGATTCCCTCCAGCCGTTCCCAGGACATTCAGTACTTC
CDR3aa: CAWIPSSRSQDIQYF